What follows are 32 T cell receptor beta chains derived from one specimen sequenced in a study of T cell responses to AZD1222 COVID-19 vaccine. Profiling relied on immunoSEQ multiplex PCR, and the TCRdb table lists in-frame clones only, not all of them. The table includes about 210,000 clones, approximately 94% detected once. Sequencing was performed on peripheral blood, taken 28 days after the second dose of the MenACWY control vaccine. The receptor set was obtained from an adult who received the MenACWY meningococcal vaccine as a control.

The V and J genes are TRBV28 and TRBJ2-7; D is possibly TRBD1 (5 bases). Germline-derived CDR1 and CDR2 are MDHEN and SYDVKM. Trimming took off 8 bases at V and 6 bases at J, with 17 bases between the two ends. The CDR3 runs to 13 residues. DNA for the CDR3: TGTGCCAGCCACCAACAGGCACGCGGCGAGCAGTACTTC. Its protein is CASHQQARGEQYF.

The chain joins TRBV5-4 to TRBJ2-5, with TRBD1 matching 11 bases. The germline V gene has CDR1 SGHNT and CDR2 YYREEE (reference sequence). V lost 5 bases, J lost 3 bases, and 0 bases stayed unmatched. The CDR3 runs 13 residues. The DNA for the CDR3 is TGTGCCAGCAGGGGACAGGGGGAAGAGACCCAGTACTTC. Translated: CASRGQGEETQYF.

This clone was recorded a few times. The rearrangement uses TRBV15 and TRBJ2-2; D is unresolved. The CDR3 consists of 13 residues. The ends were cut back, 1 base at V and 7 bases at J, with 7 bases in the middle. Germline V CDR1 and CDR2: LNHNV, YYDKDF (reference sequence). CDR3 DNA sequence: TGTGCCACCAGCAGAGCTGACGTCGGGGAGCTGTTTTTT. It specifies CATSRADVGELFF.

The chain is built from TRBV2 and TRBJ2-7; 8 positions match TRBD2. Germline CDR1 and CDR2: SNHLY and FYNNEI. Unmatched junction bases numbered 5, after V lost 4 bases and J lost 3 bases. The CDR3 covers 14 residues. The CDR3 loop is CASSVGLAGYEQYF. The CDR3 DNA reads TGTGCCAGCAGTGTAGGGCTAGCGGGCTACGAGCAGTACTTC.

This clone was seen repeatedly, ten times or more. The V call is TRBV4-3, the J call TRBJ2-2, with D possibly being TRBD1 (6 bases). The V end lost 0 bases, the J end lost 5 bases, and 13 bases lay between the germline ends. CDR1 is LGHNA, CDR2 YSLEER, per germline. The CDR3 contains 16 residues. CDR3 sequence: CASSQEPGRGTGELFF. CDR3 in DNA: TGCGCCAGCAGCCAAGAGCCGGGCAGGGGAACCGGGGAGCTGTTTTTT.

The V and J genes are TRBV7-9 and TRBJ2-1, with TRBD2 matching over 7 bases. CDR3 length: 15 residues. V was clipped by 4 bases and J by 3 bases; unmatched bases: 6. In germline, CDR1 is SEHNR, CDR2 FQNEAQ (reference sequence). The CDR3 here is CASSSPAGNYNEQFF. The CDR3 bases are TGTGCCAGCAGCTCCCCAGCGGGGAACTACAATGAGCAGTTCTTC.

The chain employs TRBV28 and TRBJ1-6; D unresolved. The CDR3 loop spans 12 amino acids. Deletions cut 4 bases from V and 10 bases from J, with 8 bases between. Germline values: CDR1 MDHEN, CDR2 SYDVKM. CDR3 DNA sequence: TGTGCCAGCAGTTATTCGGGGTCACCCCTCCACTTT. This encodes CASSYSGSPLHF.

The genes are TRBV10-3 and TRBJ1-3; TRBD1 aligns across 7 bases. Germline V CDR1 and CDR2: ENHRY, SYGVKD. CDR3 length: 14 residues. Trimming cost V 5 bases and J 2 bases; bases outside gene matches: 3. CDR3 nucleotide sequence: TGTGCCATCAGTCCAGGGGGTGCTGGAAACACCATATATTTT. Residues: CAISPGGAGNTIYF.

The J gene is TRBJ1-1, the V gene TRBV5-4, with 7 bases fitting TRBD1. The V gene end was trimmed by 4 bases and the J gene end by 4 bases; junction bases not matched to a gene: 7. In germline, CDR1 is SGHNT, CDR2 YYREEE (reference sequence). The CDR3 runs 14 residues. The CDR3, as DNA: TGTGCCAGCAGCGCCGGACAGGTTGGCACTGAAGCTTTCTTT. Its protein product is CASSAGQVGTEAFF.

The rearrangement links TRBV6-5 to TRBJ1-2; D unclear. Germline loops: CDR1 MNHEY, CDR2 SVGAGI. This CDR3 region has 13 residues. Trimming left V 6 bases short and J 10 bases short, with 18 bases between. CDR3 nucleotides: TGTGCCAGCAGCGCTAGCCCGGACGAAAACTACACCTTC. Amino acid sequence: CASSASPDENYTF.

V gene TRBV10-1 combines with J gene TRBJ2-7; D is possibly TRBD1 (6 bases). The CDR3 extends over 13 amino acids. The V end lost 4 bases, the J end lost 5 bases, and 12 bases lay between the germline ends. Germline loops: CDR1 WNHNN, CDR2 SYGVQD (reference sequence). The CDR3 spells CASSALQGNEQYF. As DNA, the CDR3 is TGCGCCAGCAGTGCCCTACAGGGTAACGAGCAGTACTTC.

V usage is TRBV19 and J usage is TRBJ1-3, with D possibly being TRBD1 (5 bases). Germline loops: CDR1 LNHDA, CDR2 SQIVND (reference sequence). V was trimmed by 5 bases and J by 2 bases, leaving 19 bases between them. The length of the CDR3 is 17 residues. The CDR3 bases are TGTGCCAGTAGTGACTCCGGGACCCACGCCCCTGGAAACACCATATATTTT. Translation gives CASSDSGTHAPGNTIYF.

V and J are TRBV28 and TRBJ2-5, with TRBD2 matching over 7 bases. CDR3 length equals 15 residues. The V and J ends lost 3 bases and 3 bases, in that order; junction bases with no gene match: 7. CDR1 MDHEN and CDR2 SYDVKM come from the germline V gene. Here the CDR3 reads CASSFNGGSKETQYF. The CDR3 DNA is TGTGCCAGCAGTTTTAACGGGGGGTCCAAAGAGACCCAGTACTTC.

The CDR3 is CASSAGHREAIYF. The DNA of the CDR3 is TGTGCCAGCAGCGCGGGACATCGGGAAGCCATATATTTT. The rearrangement links TRBV7-9 to TRBJ1-3; possible D gene TRBD1, 6 bases. Germline loops: CDR1 SEHNR, CDR2 FQNEAQ (reference sequence). This CDR3 spans 13 amino acids. V lost 5 bases and J 11 bases, leaving 16 bases between the germline ends.

The V call is TRBV5-1, the J call TRBJ1-1; D is unresolved. Trimming took 2 bases from V and 1 from J, leaving 9 bases between them. Germline CDR1 is SGHRS and CDR2 is YFSETQ. This CDR3 has 14 amino acids. CDR3 nucleotide sequence: TGCGCCAGCAGCTTCGGGTATGGGAACACTGAAGCTTTCTTT. Protein: CASSFGYGNTEAFF.

V gene TRBV6-5 combines with J gene TRBJ1-6; unclear D gene. V lost 2 bases to trimming and J lost 6 bases, with 8 bases between them. The germline gives CDR1 MNHEY, CDR2 SVGAGI. The CDR3 loop spans 14 amino acids. CDR3 DNA sequence: TGTGCCAGCAGTTACGAGGCCCTTAATTCACCCCTCCACTTT. Translating gives CASSYEALNSPLHF.

This chain uses TRBV28 with TRBJ2-7; 7 nucleotides agree with TRBD1. Unmatched junction bases numbered 8, after V lost 8 bases and J lost 4 bases. From germline, CDR1 is MDHEN and CDR2 SYDVKM. The CDR3 has 13 amino acids. CDR3 bases: TGTGCCAGCCAAACAGGGGCTTCTTACGAGCAGTACTTC. As protein: CASQTGASYEQYF.

This chain connects TRBV7-9 to TRBJ2-3; maybe TRBD1 (6 bases). Germline-derived CDR1 and CDR2 are SEHNR and FQNEAQ (reference sequence). The V gene lost 7 bases and the J gene lost 2 bases, with 13 bases spanning the gap. The CDR3 sequence is 14 residues long. The CDR3 reads CASKPQGYTDTQYF. In DNA, the CDR3 is TGTGCCAGCAAGCCGCAGGGGTACACAGATACGCAGTATTTT.

This chain links TRBV4-3 with TRBJ2-5, with 8 bases that match TRBD1. Germline loops: CDR1 LGHNA, CDR2 YSLEER. J was trimmed by 5 bases and V by 1 base; bases with no gene match: 6. This CDR3 region has 15 residues. CDR3 loop: CASSQGARGQETQYF. In DNA form, the CDR3 reads TGCGCCAGCAGCCAAGGGGCCAGGGGGCAGGAGACCCAGTACTTC.

The V call is TRBV4-3, the J call TRBJ1-1; a possible D gene is TRBD1 (6 bases). The CDR3 loop spans 16 amino acids. V shed 0 bases and J shed 1 base, with 12 bases lying between them. Germline V lookup: CDR1 LGHNA, CDR2 YSLEER. CDR3 nucleotide sequence: TGCGCCAGCAGCCAAGAATTAGGACAGAAGAACACTGAAGCTTTCTTT. Amino acid sequence: CASSQELGQKNTEAFF.

This chain uses TRBV7-9 with TRBJ1-3; no clear D gene. From germline, CDR1 is SEHNR and CDR2 FQNEAQ (reference sequence). Trimming left V 5 bases short and J 4 bases short, with 9 bases between. This CDR3 region has 13 residues. This CDR3 is CASSKFEGNTIYF. The CDR3 DNA follows: TGTGCCAGCAGCAAATTTGAGGGAAACACCATATATTTT.

This clone rates as medium-sized. The J gene is TRBJ1-2, the V gene TRBV28; TRBD1 aligns across 7 bases. Trimming removed 7 bases from V and 2 bases from J; junction bases left unmatched: 4. The CDR3 spans 13 residues. CDR1 is MDHEN, CDR2 SYDVKM, per germline. CDR3 nucleotide sequence: TGTGCCAGCAAAGGCAGGGGGAACTATGGCTACACCTTC. Its translation: CASKGRGNYGYTF.

The gene calls are TRBV30 and TRBJ2-1; D is unresolved. V lost 3 bases, J lost 0 bases, and 6 bases lay in between. CDR3 length: 13 amino acids. CDR1 and CDR2 from the germline V gene are GTSNPN and SVGIG (reference sequence). The DNA for the CDR3 is TGTGCCTGGAGCCGGAGCTCCTACAATGAGCAGTTCTTC. It yields the protein CAWSRSSYNEQFF.

This sequence joins TRBV4-2 and TRBJ2-1; D is ambiguous. Germline lookup yields CDR1 LGHNA and CDR2 YNFKEQ. There are 12 residues in the CDR3. Trimming shortened V by 5 bases and J by 9 bases, and 11 bases separated the two germline ends. This CDR3 is CASSDRALEQFF. The DNA of the CDR3 is TGTGCCAGCAGCGACCGAGCTCTTGAGCAGTTCTTC.

This clone appeared a single time. The chain has TRBV6-5 and TRBJ1-4; unclear D gene. Germline assignment: CDR1 MNHEY and CDR2 SVGAGI. The CDR3 totals 14 residues. V lost 4 bases and J 7 bases, leaving 13 bases between the germline ends. DNA of the CDR3: TGTGCCAGCAGTTCCACGGACTGGGGTGAAAAACTGTTTTTT. Translating gives CASSSTDWGEKLFF.

The rearrangement links TRBV2 to TRBJ2-1; 11 positions agree with TRBD2. CDR1 and CDR2 (germline): SNHLY, FYNNEI. CDR3 length: 15 amino acids. Germline trimming cut 5 bases from V and 8 bases from J; bases unmatched to any gene: 8. The CDR3 DNA follows: TGTGCCAGCAGTTCTACTAGCGGGAGTCTCTATGAGCAGTTCTTC. This codes for CASSSTSGSLYEQFF.

The chain couples TRBV3-1 (or the pseudogene TRBV3-2) to TRBJ2-7; D remains unclear. V was trimmed by 7 bases and J by 6 bases, leaving 10 bases between them. CDR1 is LGHDT and CDR2 is YNNKEL in the germline V gene (reference sequence). This CDR3 region has 11 residues. The CDR3 region has the DNA TGTGCCAGCACCGGACCCGTCGAGCAGTACTTC. This translates into CASTGPVEQYF.

The gene calls are TRBV30 and TRBJ1-3; possibly TRBD1 for D (5 bases). This CDR3 has 13 residues. The ends were cut back, 0 bases at V and 7 bases at J, with 10 bases in the middle. Looked up from germline, CDR1 is GTSNPN and CDR2 is SVGIG (reference sequence). CDR3: CAWSVPQGNTIYF. In DNA, the CDR3 is TGTGCCTGGAGTGTACCCCAGGGCAACACCATATATTTT.

A word on this clone: Other DNA sequences from this sample encode an identical CDR3 as well. CDR3 in amino acids: CASSLGGYSNQPQHF. CDR3 bases: TGTGCCAGCAGTTTGGGGGGGTATAGCAATCAGCCCCAGCATTTT. The chain uses TRBV28 and TRBJ1-5, with D perhaps TRBD1 (5 bases). The ends were cut back, 3 bases at V and 0 bases at J, with 9 bases in the middle. From germline, CDR1 is MDHEN and CDR2 SYDVKM. The CDR3 spans 15 residues.

V and J are TRBV6-5 and TRBJ1-2; D is possibly TRBD1 (6 bases). The CDR3 extends over 16 amino acids. Germline V lookup: CDR1 MNHEY, CDR2 SVGAGI. V shed 0 bases and J shed 2 bases, with 13 bases lying between them. The CDR3 nucleotides read TGTGCCAGCAGTTACTCAGGGACAACACCCAACTATGGCTACACCTTC. Protein sequence: CASSYSGTTPNYGYTF.

With regard to this clone: The sample carries other DNA sequences with the same CDR3. The chain carries TRBV3-1 (or the pseudogene TRBV3-2) and TRBJ1-4, with 8 bases aligning to TRBD1. The J segment lost 5 bases and the V segment lost 1 base, leaving 3 bases of the junction unmatched. CDR3 size: 15 residues. The germline gives CDR1 LGHDT, CDR2 YNNKEL (reference sequence). CDR3 in DNA: TGTGCCAGCAGCCAAGGGACAGGGCGGAATGAAAAACTGTTTTTT. It encodes CASSQGTGRNEKLFF.

J is TRBJ1-3 and V is TRBV15; unclear D gene. In germline, CDR1 is LNHNV, CDR2 YYDKDF (reference sequence). CDR3 size: 13 residues. Trimming shortened V by 3 bases and J by 1 base, and 4 bases separated the two germline ends. The CDR3 DNA is TGTGCCACCAGCAGCAGGTCTGGAAACACCATATATTTT. It is translated as CATSSRSGNTIYF.